This T cell receptor (beta chain) was retrieved from a study of blood T cell repertoires in COVID-19. For the study at large: Recovered Cohort 3 donors showed two negative PCRs, clearance, or symptom resolution. T cells, B-cell-depleted T cells, or PBMCs supplied cDNA or gDNA.

CDR1 and CDR2 (germline): KGHSH, LQKENI. With 5 bases clipped from V and 5 bases from J, the junction kept 6 bases outside the gene matches. There are 13 residues in the CDR3. Adults between roughly 18 and 95 years of age took part from 24 US areas. TCRdb's table, derived via immunoSEQ multiplex PCR, lists solely in-frame clones and lacks some. The table records roughly 160,000 clones, 79% of them present only once. The origin of this receptor is a woman aged 70-85 years in a cohort exposed to, infected with or recovered from COVID-19 (not recorded which). The V call is TRBV18, the J call TRBJ2-7; 7 bases match TRBD1. Sequencing used PBMCs or T cells enriched from blood (not recorded which). The CDR3 spells CASSFGQADEQYF. The CDR3 DNA is TGTGCCAGCTCATTTGGACAGGCCGACGAGCAGTACTTC. The full variable domain, its missing parts supplied by reference TRBV18 and TRBJ2-7, is NAGVMQNPRHLVRRRGQEARLRCSPMKGHSHVYWYRQLPEEGLKFMVYLQKENIIDESGMPKERFSAEFPKEGPSILRIQQVVRGDSAAYFCASSFGQADEQYFGPGTRLTVT.